This T cell receptor beta chain is drawn from a study of beta chain features in type 1 diabetes. Reverse transcription of all isolated RNA meant that expressed TCRB transcripts were sequenced. Produced via immunoSEQ multiplex PCR; TCRdb's table is partial and in-frame only. Seen here are some 410,000 clones, roughly 10% observed once, and the top ten hold about 0.042%. The germline gives CDR1 MGHDK, CDR2 SYGVNS. J lost 5 bases, V lost 4 bases, and 7 bases had no gene match. The CDR3 is 14 amino acids. The source material was naive CD4+ T cells from blood. The sequence was collected from a woman between 18 and 29 years old in good health. This chain connects TRBV25-1 to TRBJ2-7; 8 bases align to TRBD1. The CDR3 DNA reads TGTGCCAGCAGTGGCAGGGGGCGCACACACGAGCAGTACTTC. This gives the protein CASSGRGRTHEQYF.